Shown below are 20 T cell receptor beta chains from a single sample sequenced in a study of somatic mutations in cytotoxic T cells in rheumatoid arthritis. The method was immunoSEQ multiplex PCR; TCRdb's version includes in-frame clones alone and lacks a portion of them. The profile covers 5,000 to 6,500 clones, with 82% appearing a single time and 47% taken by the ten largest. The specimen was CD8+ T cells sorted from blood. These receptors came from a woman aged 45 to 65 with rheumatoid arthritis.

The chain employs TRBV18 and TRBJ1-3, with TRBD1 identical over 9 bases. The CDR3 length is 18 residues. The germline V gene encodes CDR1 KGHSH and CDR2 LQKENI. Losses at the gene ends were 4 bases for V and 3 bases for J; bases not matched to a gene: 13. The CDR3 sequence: CASSRDAGTGIFGNTIYF. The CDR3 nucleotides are TGTGCCAGCTCACGCGATGCCGGGACAGGGATCTTTGGAAACACCATATATTTT.

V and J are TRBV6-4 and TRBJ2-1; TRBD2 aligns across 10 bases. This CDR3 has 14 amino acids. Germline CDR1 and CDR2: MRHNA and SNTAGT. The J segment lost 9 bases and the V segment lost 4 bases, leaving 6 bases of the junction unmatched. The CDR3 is CASSGLAGDIEQFF. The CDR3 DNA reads TGTGCCAGCAGTGGCCTAGCGGGGGATATTGAGCAGTTCTTC.

In DNA, the CDR3 is TGTGCCAGCAGCTTCCATCCGTCCCGGGACAGGGCCTACGAGCAGTACTTC. It is translated as CASSFHPSRDRAYEQYF. The rearrangement joins TRBV7-8 to TRBJ2-7; TRBD1 matches at 9 bases. The length of the CDR3 is 17 residues. V shed 3 bases, J shed 2 bases, and the junction held 11 bases outside the gene matches. From germline, CDR1 is SGHVS and CDR2 FQNEAQ.

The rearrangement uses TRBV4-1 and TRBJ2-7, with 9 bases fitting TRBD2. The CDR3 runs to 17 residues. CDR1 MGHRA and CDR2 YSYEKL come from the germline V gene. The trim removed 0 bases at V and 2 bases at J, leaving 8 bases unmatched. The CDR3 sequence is CASSQEGSGSVAYEQYF. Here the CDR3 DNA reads TGCGCCAGCAGCCAAGAGGGTAGCGGGAGCGTGGCCTACGAGCAGTACTTC.

DNA of the CDR3: TGTGCCAGCAGTATAACAGGGACGGGCACTGAAGCTTTCTTT. Its translation: CASSITGTGTEAFF. V gene TRBV27 combines with J gene TRBJ1-1; D perhaps matches TRBD1 (6 bases). The CDR3 sequence is 14 residues long. The ends were cut back, 5 bases at V and 4 bases at J, with 14 bases in the middle. Germline lookup yields CDR1 MNHEY and CDR2 SMNVEV (reference sequence).

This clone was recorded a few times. The CDR3 coding sequence is TGTGCCAGCAATGAGGGGGGGGGTTCACCCCTCCACTTT. It encodes CASNEGGGSPLHF. The chain uses TRBV6-1 and TRBJ1-6; D is possibly TRBD1 (6 bases). V lost 7 bases to trimming and J lost 9 bases, with 13 bases between them. The CDR3 covers 13 residues. Germline CDR1 and CDR2: MNHNS and SASEGT.

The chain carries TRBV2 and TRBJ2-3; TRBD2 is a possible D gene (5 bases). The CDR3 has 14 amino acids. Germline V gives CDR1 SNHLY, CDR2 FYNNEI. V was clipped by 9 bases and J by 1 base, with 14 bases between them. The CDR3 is CARSKGVGTDTQYF. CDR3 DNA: TGTGCCAGGTCAAAGGGAGTTGGCACAGATACGCAGTATTTT.

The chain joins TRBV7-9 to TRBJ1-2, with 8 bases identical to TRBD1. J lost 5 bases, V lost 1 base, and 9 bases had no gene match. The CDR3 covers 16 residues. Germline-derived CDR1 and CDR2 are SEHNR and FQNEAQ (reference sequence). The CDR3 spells CASSLGTGSGSYGYTF. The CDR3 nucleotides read TGTGCCAGCAGCTTAGGGACAGGGTCAGGCTCTTATGGCTACACCTTC. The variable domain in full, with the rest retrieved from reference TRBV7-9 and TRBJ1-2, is DTGVSQNPRHKITKRGQNVTFRCDPISEHNRLYWYRQTLGQGPEFLTYFQNEAQLEKSRLLSDRFSAERPKGSFSTLEIQRTEQGDSAMYLCASSLGTGSGSYGYTFGSGTRLTVV.

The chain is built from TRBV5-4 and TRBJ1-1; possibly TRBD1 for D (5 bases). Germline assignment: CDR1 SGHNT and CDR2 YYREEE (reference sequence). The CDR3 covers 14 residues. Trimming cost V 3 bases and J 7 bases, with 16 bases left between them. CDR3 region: CASSSGGAWIEAFF. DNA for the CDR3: TGTGCCAGCAGCTCAGGAGGGGCATGGATTGAAGCTTTCTTT.

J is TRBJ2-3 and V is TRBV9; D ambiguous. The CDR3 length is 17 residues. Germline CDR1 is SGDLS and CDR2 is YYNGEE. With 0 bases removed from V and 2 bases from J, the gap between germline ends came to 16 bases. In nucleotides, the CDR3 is TGTGCCAGCAGCGTAGCCCCCGGTGGCACTAACACAGATACGCAGTATTTT. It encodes CASSVAPGGTNTDTQYF.

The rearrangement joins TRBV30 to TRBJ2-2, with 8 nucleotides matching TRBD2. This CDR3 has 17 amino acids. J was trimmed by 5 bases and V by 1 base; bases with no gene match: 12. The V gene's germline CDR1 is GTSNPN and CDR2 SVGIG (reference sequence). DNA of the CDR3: TGTGCCTGGAGTGACCCCGGGATAGCGGGATCTACCGGGGAGCTGTTTTTT. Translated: CAWSDPGIAGSTGELFF.

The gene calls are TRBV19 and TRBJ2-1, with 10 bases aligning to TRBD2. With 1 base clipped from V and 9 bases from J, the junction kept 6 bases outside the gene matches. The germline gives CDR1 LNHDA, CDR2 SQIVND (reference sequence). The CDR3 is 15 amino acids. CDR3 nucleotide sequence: TGTGCCAGTAGTATAGGTAGCGGGGGGTTAAGTGAGCAGTTCTTC. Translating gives CASSIGSGGLSEQFF.

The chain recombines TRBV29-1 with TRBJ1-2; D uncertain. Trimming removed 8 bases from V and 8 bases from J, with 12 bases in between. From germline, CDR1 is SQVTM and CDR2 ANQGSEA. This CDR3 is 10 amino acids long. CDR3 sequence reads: CSIKLRGYTF. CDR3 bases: TGCAGCATTAAGCTGAGGGGCTACACCTTC.

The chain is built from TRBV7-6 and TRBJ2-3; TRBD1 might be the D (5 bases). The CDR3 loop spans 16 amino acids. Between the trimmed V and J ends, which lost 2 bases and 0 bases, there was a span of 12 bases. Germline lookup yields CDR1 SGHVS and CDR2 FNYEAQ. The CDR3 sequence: CASSLYAGPSTDTQYF. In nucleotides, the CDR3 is TGTGCCAGCAGCTTATATGCAGGGCCGAGCACAGATACGCAGTATTTT.

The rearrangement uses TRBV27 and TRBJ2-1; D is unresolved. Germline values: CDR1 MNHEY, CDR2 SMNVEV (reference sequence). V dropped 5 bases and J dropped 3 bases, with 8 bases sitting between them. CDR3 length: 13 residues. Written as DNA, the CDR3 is TGTGCCAGCAGTCCAAACTTCTACAATGAGCAGTTCTTC. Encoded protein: CASSPNFYNEQFF.

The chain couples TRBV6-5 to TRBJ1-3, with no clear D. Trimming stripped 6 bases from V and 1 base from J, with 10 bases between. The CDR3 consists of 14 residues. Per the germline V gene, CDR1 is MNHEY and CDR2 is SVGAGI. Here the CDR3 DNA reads TGTGCCAGCAGCGGGGATTCATCTGGAAACACCATATATTTT. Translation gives CASSGDSSGNTIYF.

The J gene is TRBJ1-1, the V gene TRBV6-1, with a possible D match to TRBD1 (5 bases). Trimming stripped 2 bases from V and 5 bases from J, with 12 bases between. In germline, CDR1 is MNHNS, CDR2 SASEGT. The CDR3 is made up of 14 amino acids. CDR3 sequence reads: CASSERGTVTEAFF. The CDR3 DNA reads TGTGCCAGCAGTGAACGGGGGACGGTGACTGAAGCTTTCTTT.

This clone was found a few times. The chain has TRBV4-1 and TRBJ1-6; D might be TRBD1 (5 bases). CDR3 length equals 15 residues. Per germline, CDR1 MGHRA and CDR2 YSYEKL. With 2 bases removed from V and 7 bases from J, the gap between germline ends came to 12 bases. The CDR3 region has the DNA TGCGCCAGCAGCCAATTTGGGGGGTTCAATTCACCCCTCCACTTT. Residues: CASSQFGGFNSPLHF.

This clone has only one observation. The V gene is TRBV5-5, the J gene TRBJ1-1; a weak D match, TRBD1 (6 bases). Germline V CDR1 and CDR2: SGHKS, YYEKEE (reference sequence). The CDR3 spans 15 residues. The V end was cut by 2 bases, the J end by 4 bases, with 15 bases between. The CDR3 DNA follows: TGTGCCAGCAGCTTCGCCGGCAGGGGTGGCACTGAAGCTTTCTTT. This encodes CASSFAGRGGTEAFF.

The CDR3 here is CSADRDQPQHF. Written as DNA, the CDR3 is TGCAGTGCTGACAGGGATCAGCCCCAGCATTTT. This chain uses TRBV20-1 with TRBJ1-5; 7 bases align to TRBD1. Germline V gene lookup returns CDR1 DFQATT and CDR2 SNEGSKA (reference sequence). Losses at the gene ends were 5 bases for V and 5 bases for J; bases not matched to a gene: 0. The CDR3 totals 11 residues.